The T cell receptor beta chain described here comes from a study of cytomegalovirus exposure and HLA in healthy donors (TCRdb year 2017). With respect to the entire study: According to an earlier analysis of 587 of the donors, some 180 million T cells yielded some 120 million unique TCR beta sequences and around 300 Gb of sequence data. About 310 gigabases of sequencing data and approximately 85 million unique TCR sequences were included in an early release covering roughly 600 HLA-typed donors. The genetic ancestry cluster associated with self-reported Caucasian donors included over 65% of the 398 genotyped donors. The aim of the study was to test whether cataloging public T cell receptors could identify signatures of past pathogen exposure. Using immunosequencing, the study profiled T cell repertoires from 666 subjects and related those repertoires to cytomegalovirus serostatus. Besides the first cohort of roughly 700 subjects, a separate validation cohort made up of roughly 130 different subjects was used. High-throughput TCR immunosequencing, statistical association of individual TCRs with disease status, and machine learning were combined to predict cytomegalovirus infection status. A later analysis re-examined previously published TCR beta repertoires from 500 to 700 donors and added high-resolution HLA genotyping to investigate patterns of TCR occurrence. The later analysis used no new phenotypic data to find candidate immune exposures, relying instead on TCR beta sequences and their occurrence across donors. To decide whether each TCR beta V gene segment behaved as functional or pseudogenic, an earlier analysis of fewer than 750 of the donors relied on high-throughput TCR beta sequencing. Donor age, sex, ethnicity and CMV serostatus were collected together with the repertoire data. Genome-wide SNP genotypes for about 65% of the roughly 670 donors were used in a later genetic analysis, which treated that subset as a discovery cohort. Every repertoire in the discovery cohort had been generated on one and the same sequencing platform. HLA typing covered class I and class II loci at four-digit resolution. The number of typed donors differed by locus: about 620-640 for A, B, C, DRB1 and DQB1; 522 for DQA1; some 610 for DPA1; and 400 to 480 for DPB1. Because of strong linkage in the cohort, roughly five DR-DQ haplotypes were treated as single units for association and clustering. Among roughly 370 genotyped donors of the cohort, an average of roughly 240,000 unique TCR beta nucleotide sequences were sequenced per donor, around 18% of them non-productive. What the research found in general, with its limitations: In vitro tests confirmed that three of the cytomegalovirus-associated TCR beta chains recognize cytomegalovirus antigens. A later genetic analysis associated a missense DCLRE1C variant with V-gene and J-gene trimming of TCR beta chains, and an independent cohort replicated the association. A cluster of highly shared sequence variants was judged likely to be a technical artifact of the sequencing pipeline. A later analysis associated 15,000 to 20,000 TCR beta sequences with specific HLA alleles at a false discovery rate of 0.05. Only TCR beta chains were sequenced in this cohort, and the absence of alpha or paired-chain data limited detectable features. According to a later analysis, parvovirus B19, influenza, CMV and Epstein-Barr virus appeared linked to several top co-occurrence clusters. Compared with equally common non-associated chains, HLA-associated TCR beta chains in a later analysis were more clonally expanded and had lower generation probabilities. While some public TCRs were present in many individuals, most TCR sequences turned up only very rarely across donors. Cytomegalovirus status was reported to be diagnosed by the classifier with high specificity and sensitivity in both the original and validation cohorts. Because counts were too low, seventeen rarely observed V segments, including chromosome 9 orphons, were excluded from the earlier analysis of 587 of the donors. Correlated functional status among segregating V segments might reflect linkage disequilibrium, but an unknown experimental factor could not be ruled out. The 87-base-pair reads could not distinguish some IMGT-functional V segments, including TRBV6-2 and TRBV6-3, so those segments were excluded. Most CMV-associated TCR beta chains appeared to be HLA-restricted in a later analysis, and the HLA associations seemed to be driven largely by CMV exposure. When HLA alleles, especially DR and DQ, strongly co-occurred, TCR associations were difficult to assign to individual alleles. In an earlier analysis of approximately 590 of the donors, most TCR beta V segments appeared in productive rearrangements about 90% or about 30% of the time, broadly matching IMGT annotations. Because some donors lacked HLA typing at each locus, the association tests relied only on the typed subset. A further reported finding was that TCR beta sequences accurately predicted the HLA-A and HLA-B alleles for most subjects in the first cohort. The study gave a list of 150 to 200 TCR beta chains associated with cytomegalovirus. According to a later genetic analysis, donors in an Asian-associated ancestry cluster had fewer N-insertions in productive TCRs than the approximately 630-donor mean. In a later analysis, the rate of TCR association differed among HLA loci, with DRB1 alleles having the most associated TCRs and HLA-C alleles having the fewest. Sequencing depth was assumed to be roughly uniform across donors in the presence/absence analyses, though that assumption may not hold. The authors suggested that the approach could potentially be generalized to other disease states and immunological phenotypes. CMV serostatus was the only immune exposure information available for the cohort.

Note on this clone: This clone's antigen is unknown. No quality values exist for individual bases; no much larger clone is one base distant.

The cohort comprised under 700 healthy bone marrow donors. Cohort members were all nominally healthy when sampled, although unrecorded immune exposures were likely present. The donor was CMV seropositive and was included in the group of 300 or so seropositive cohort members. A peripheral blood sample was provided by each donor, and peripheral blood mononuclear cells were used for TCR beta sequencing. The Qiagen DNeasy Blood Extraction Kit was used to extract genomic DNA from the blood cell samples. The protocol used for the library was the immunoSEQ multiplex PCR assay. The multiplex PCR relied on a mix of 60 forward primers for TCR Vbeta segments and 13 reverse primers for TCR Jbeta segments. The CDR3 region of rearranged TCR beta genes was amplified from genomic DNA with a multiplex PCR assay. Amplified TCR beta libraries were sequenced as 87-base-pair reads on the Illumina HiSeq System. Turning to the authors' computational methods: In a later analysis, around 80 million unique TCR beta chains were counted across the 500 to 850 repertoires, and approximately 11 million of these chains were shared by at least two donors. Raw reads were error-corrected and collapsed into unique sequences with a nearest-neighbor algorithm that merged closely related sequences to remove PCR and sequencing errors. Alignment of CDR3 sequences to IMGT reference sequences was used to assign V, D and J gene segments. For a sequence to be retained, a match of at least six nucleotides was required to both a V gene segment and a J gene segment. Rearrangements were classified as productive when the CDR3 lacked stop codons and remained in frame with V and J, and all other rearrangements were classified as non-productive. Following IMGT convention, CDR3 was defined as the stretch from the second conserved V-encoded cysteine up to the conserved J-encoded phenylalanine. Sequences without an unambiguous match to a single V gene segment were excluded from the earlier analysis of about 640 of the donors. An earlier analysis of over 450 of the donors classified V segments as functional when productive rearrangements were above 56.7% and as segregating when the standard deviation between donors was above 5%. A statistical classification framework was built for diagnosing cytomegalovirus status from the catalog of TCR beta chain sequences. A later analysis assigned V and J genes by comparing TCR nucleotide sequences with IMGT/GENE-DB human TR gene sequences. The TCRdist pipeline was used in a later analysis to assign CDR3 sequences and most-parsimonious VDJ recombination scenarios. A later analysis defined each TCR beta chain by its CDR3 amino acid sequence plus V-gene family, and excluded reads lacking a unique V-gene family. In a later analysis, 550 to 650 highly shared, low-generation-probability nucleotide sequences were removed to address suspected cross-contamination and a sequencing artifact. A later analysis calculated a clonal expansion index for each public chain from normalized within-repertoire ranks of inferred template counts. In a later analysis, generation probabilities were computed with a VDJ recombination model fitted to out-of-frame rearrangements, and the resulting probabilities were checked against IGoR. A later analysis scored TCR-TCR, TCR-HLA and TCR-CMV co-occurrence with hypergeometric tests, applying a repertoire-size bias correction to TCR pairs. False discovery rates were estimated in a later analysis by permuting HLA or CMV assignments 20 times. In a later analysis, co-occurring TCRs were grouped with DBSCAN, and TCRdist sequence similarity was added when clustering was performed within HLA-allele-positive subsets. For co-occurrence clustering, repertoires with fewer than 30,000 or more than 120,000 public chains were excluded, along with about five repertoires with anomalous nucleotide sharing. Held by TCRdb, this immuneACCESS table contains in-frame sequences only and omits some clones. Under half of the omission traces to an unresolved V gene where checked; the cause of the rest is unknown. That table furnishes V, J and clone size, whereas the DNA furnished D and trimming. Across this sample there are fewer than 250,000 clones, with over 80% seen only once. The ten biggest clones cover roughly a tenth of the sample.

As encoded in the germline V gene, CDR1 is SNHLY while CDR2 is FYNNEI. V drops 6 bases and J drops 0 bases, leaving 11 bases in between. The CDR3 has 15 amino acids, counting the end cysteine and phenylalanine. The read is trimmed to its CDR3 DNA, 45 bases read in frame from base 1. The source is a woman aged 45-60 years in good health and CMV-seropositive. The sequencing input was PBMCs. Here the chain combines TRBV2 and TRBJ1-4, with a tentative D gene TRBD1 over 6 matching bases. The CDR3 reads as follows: CASRGQSTTNEKLFF. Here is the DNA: TGTGCCAGCAGAGGACAGTCTACAACTAATGAAAAACTGTTTTTT. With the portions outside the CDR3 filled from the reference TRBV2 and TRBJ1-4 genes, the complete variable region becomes EPEVTQTPSHQVTQMGQEVILRCVPISNHLYFYWYRQILGQKVEFLVSFYNNEISEKSEIFDDQFSVERPDGSNFTLKIRSTKLEDSAMYFCASRGQSTTNEKLFFGSGTQLSVL.